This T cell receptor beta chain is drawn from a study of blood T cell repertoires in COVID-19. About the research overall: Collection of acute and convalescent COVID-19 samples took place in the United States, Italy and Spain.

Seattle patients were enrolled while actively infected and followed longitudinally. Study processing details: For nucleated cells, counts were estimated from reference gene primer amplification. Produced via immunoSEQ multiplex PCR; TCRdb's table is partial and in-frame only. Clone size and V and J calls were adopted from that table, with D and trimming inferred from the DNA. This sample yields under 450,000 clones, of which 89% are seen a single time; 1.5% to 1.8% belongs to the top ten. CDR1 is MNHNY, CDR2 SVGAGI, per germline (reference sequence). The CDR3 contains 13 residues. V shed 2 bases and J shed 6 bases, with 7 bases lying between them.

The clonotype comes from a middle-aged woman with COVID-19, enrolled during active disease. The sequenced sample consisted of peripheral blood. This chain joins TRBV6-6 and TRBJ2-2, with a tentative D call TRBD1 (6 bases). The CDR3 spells CASSYKGAGELFF. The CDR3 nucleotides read TGTGCCAGCAGTTACAAGGGGGCCGGGGAGCTGTTTTTT.